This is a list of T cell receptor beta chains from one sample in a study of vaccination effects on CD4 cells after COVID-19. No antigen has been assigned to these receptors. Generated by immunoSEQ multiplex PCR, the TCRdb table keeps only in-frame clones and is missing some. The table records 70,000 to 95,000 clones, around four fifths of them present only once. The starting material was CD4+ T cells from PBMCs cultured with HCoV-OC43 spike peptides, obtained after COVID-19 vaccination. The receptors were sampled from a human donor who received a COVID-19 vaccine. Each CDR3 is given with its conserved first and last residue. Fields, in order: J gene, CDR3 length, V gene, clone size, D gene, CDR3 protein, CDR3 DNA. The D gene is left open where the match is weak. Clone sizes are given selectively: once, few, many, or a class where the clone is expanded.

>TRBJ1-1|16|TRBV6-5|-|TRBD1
CASSSRDRGPDTEAFF
TGTGCCAGCAGTTCCCGGGACAGGGGGCCGGACACTGAAGCTTTCTTT
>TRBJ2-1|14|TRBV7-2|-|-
CASSLARDHNEQFF
TGTGCCAGCAGCTTAGCGCGTGACCACAATGAGCAGTTCTTC
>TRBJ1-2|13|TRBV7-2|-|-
CASRSDWSYGYTF
TGTGCCAGCAGATCTGACTGGAGCTATGGCTACACCTTC
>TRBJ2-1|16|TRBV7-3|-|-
CASSLSGGRVGNEQFF
TGTGCCAGCAGCTTAAGTGGGGGGCGCGTGGGCAATGAGCAGTTCTTC
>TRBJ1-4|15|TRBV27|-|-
CASSSLTAPNEKLFF
TGTGCCAGCAGTTCTTTGACAGCCCCGAATGAAAAACTGTTTTTT
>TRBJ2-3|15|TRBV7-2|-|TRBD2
CASSLLRGGEDTQYF
TGTGCCAGCAGCTTATTGCGCGGGGGGGAAGATACGCAGTATTTT
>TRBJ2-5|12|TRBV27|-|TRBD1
CASRGGAETQYF
TGTGCCAGCAGAGGGGGCGCGGAGACCCAGTACTTC
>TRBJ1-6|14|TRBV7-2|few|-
CASKASSYNSPLHF
TGTGCCAGCAAGGCGAGCTCCTATAATTCACCCCTCCACTTT
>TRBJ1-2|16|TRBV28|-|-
CASSSRGPPHNYGYTF
TGTGCCAGCAGTTCCCGCGGGCCCCCACATAACTATGGCTACACCTTC
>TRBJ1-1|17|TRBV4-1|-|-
CASSQAIRRGEWTEAFF
TGCGCCAGCAGCCAAGCGATTAGAAGAGGGGAATGGACTGAAGCTTTCTTT
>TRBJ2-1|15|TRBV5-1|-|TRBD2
CASHRRLAGQNEQFF
TGCGCCAGCCACAGACGACTAGCGGGGCAGAATGAGCAGTTCTTC
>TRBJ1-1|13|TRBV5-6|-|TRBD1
CASSWDRNTEAFF
TGTGCCAGCAGCTGGGACAGGAACACTGAAGCTTTCTTT
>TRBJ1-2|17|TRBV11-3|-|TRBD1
CASSRDREMSCGHGYTF
TGTGCCAGCAGCAGGGACAGGGAAATGTCATGCGGCCATGGCTACACCTTC
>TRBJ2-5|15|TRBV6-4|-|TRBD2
CASPTGLAGRETQYF
TGTGCCAGCCCTACGGGACTAGCGGGAAGAGAGACCCAGTACTTC
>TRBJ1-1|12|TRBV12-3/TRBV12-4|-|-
CASSLVGVEAFF
TGTGCCAGCAGTTTAGTGGGGGTTGAAGCTTTCTTT
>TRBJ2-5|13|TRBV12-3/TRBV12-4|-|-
CASSLFSRETQYF
TGTGCCAGCAGTTTATTTTCCAGGGAGACCCAGTACTTC
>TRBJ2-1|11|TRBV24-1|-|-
CATSARNEQFF
TGTGCCACCAGTGCGCGCAATGAGCAGTTCTTC
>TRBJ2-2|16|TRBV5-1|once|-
CASSLGGPGGTGELFF
TGCGCCAGCAGCTTGGGCGGCCCCGGCGGCACCGGGGAGCTGTTTTTT
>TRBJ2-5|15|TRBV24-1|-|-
CATSDPMTDQETQYF
TGTGCCACCAGTGACCCTATGACTGACCAAGAGACCCAGTACTTC
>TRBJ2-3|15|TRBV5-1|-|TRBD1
CASSLGTGGTDTQYF
TGCGCCAGCAGCCTAGGGACAGGGGGCACAGATACGCAGTATTTT
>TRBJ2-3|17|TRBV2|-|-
CASSALRQVVGTDTQYF
TGTGCCAGCAGTGCGCTCCGACAGGTTGTTGGCACAGATACGCAGTATTTT
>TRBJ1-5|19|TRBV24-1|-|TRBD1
CATSLNRDRPPGLGQPQHF
TGTGCCACCAGTTTGAACCGGGACAGGCCCCCGGGGCTAGGTCAGCCCCAGCATTTT
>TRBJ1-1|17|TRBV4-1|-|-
CASSQGLLGRLNTEAFF
TGCGCCAGCAGCCAAGGACTTCTGGGACGGTTGAACACTGAAGCTTTCTTT
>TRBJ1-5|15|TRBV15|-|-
CATSRGKTYNQPQHF
TGTGCCACCAGCAGAGGAAAGACTTACAATCAGCCCCAGCATTTT
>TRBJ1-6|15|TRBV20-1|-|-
CSASSGVPDNSPLHF
TGCAGTGCTAGTAGCGGGGTCCCTGACAATTCACCCCTCCACTTT
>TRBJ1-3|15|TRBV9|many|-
CASSVVPGSGNTIYF
TGTGCCAGCAGCGTAGTCCCAGGGTCTGGAAACACCATATATTTT
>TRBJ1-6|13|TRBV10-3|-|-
CAIGDGLNSPLHF
TGTGCCATCGGTGACGGACTTAATTCACCCCTCCACTTT
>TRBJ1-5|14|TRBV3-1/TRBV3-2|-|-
CASSQGIHDQPQHF
TGTGCCAGCAGCCAGGGAATACACGATCAGCCCCAGCATTTT
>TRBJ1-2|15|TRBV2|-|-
CASSESVDSVYGYTF
TGTGCCAGCAGTGAATCGGTCGACAGCGTCTATGGCTACACCTTC
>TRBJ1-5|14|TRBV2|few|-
CASSERGNWQPQHF
TGTGCCAGCAGTGAAAGAGGAAACTGGCAGCCCCAGCATTTT
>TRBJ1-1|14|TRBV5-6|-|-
CASSLGARNTEAFF
TGTGCCAGCAGCTTGGGGGCGCGGAACACTGAAGCTTTCTTT
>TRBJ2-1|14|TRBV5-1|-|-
CASMVGGSLGEQFF
TGCGCCAGCATGGTAGGGGGGAGCCTCGGTGAGCAGTTCTTC